Given below is one T cell receptor beta chain in context. The antigen is not known. Measured with immunoSEQ multiplex PCR; TCRdb has only the in-frame clones, and not every one. The table includes tens of thousands of clones, less than 95% detected once. J was trimmed by 4 bases and V by 5 bases; bases with no gene match: 4. The germline V gene encodes CDR1 LNHNV and CDR2 YYDKDF (reference sequence). This CDR3 comprises 13 residues. The data stem from a study of monozygotic twins with cystic fibrosis. Looking at the study overall: Roughly 3 micrograms of fragmented DNA underwent around 16 PCR cycles for library preparation.

Study findings and constraints: The repertoire was suggested to be naive-dominated, clonality median about 0.0095. In this small cohort, shared CDR3 numbers showed no association with age, concordance or disease severity. In 13 of 16 pairs, V gene usage was closest to the co-twin's.

The material sequenced was blood. The genes are TRBV15 and TRBJ1-2; 7 bases fit TRBD1. This receptor was identified in a girl aged 2 to 9 with cystic fibrosis. CDR3 DNA sequence: TGTGCCACCAGCGGACAGGACGGCTATGGCTACACCTTC. Translation: CATSGQDGYGYTF.